This paragraph reports one T cell receptor (beta chain). This sample was taken from a study of shared clonotypes between healthy human individuals. Using immunoSEQ multiplex PCR, the repertoire was profiled, and TCRdb retains in-frame clones only, with some absent. Of approximately 2,000,000 clones in the sample, about 90% were seen once. Trimming at V came to 2 bases and at J to 8 bases, leaving 7 bases not matched to a gene. The germline CDR1 and CDR2 sequences are MNHNY and SVGAGI (reference sequence). The length of the CDR3 is 15 residues. The TCR comes from a man between 18 and 29 years old in good health. Some clones in this sample may be carry-over from other donors' samples. This sequence joins TRBV6-6 and TRBJ1-2, with 11 nucleotides matching TRBD1. Sequencing was done on a sample of naive CD4+ T cells from PBMCs. Noted subset: CD45RA+ positively selected. This CDR3 reads CASSYDGQGAGGYTF. CDR3 bases: TGTGCCAGCAGTTACGACGGACAGGGGGCGGGAGGCTACACCTTC.